This TCR beta chain originates from a study of shared clonotypes between healthy human individuals. Overall study context: The cohort had two women and three men, ages 18 to 49.

Germline CDR1 MDHEN, CDR2 SYDVKM. The V and J ends lost 3 bases and 6 bases respectively, with 6 bases between them. The CDR3 sequence is 12 residues long. Repertoires were generated with immunoSEQ multiplex PCR, while TCRdb's copy carries only in-frame clones and drops some. The sample lists about 2.4 million clones, 93% occurring once. The investigators split CD4+ cells into a CD45RA+ naive subset and a CD45RA-negative memory subset. The sequenced sample was naive CD4+ T cells from PBMCs. Indicated subset: CD45RA+ positively selected. The V gene is TRBV28, the J gene TRBJ2-4, with D hard to call. The clonotype was recovered from a man between 18 and 35 years old in good health. Some clones in this sample may be carry-over from other donors' samples. The CDR3 here is CASSFLPNIQYF. CDR3 DNA: TGTGCCAGCAGTTTTCTCCCAAACATTCAGTACTTC.